This passage covers 15 T cell receptor beta chains from one sample sequenced in a study of siplizumab effects on memory and regulatory T cells. This table comes from immunoSEQ multiplex PCR, and its TCRdb copy is limited to in-frame clones, with some not included. Among roughly 120,000 clones listed, 94% were seen once. Sequences were obtained from non-Treg CD4+ T cells sorted from blood. Receptors originate from a human donor in good health.

The chain combines TRBV18 with TRBJ2-7; 7 bases line up with TRBD2. V lost 5 bases and J lost 2; bases outside the gene matches: 6. The CDR3 contains 14 residues. The germline V gene has CDR1 KGHSH and CDR2 LQKENI. The CDR3 region is CASSTASGTYEQYF. The CDR3 nucleotides are TGTGCCAGCTCAACCGCTAGCGGCACCTACGAGCAGTACTTC.

This clone was detected once. The chain joins TRBV2 to TRBJ1-5; D is perhaps TRBD1 (5 bases). The CDR3 totals 12 residues. Between the trimmed V and J ends, which lost 4 bases and 9 bases, there was a span of 10 bases. CDR1 and CDR2 (germline): SNHLY, FYNNEI. The CDR3 nucleotides are TGTGCCAGCAGTGGTGACAGTTCGCCCCAGCATTTT. It codes for CASSGDSSPQHF.

The sample holds one count of this clone. J is TRBJ1-2 and V is TRBV29-1, with D uncertain. The CDR3 runs 13 residues. Germline CDR1 is SQVTM and CDR2 is ANQGSEA. The V end lost 5 bases, the J end lost 7 bases, and 17 bases lay between the germline ends. The CDR3 sequence: CSVPVVLGFGYTF. CDR3 nucleotide sequence: TGCAGCGTTCCCGTGGTCTTAGGGTTTGGCTACACCTTC.

In its sample, this clone was seen once. The chain carries TRBV7-9 and TRBJ2-4; D is possibly TRBD1 (6 bases). CDR3 length: 13 residues. Germline CDR1 SEHNR, CDR2 FQNEAQ (reference sequence). Trimming left V 1 base short and J 7 bases short, with 8 bases between. The CDR3 coding sequence is TGTGCCAGCAGCTTAGTACAGGGTAACATTCAGTACTTC. Translating it yields CASSLVQGNIQYF. Using reference TRBV7-9 and TRBJ2-4 for the parts outside the CDR3, the full variable domain is DTGVSQNPRHKITKRGQNVTFRCDPISEHNRLYWYRQTLGQGPEFLTYFQNEAQLEKSRLLSDRFSAERPKGSFSTLEIQRTEQGDSAMYLCASSLVQGNIQYFGAGTRLSVL.

The chain carries TRBV7-8 and TRBJ1-1; D possibly corresponds to TRBD1 (6 bases). Trimming stripped 1 base from V and 11 bases from J, with 17 bases between. The CDR3 spans 14 residues. CDR1 SGHVS and CDR2 FQNEAQ come from the germline V gene. The CDR3 loop reads CASSLDRDTPTAFF. CDR3 nucleotide sequence: TGTGCCAGCAGCTTAGATAGGGACACCCCCACGGCTTTCTTT.

The genes are TRBV6-1 and TRBJ1-3; D is ambiguous. V lost 2 bases, J lost 0 bases, and 8 bases lay in between. The CDR3 is 15 residues long. Germline V gene data show CDR1 as MNHNS and CDR2 as SASEGT. CDR3 region: CASSEQLLSGNTIYF. In DNA form, the CDR3 reads TGTGCCAGCAGTGAACAACTTCTCTCTGGAAACACCATATATTTT.

This clone has only a few counts. The J gene is TRBJ2-2, the V gene TRBV18; TRBD2 might be the D (5 bases). The germline gives CDR1 KGHSH, CDR2 LQKENI. The CDR3 spans 15 residues. Trimming pared 3 bases from V and 0 bases from J, leaving 8 bases between. The CDR3 nucleotides are TGTGCCAGCTCACCTGGACTCTCGAACACCGGGGAGCTGTTTTTT. It yields the protein CASSPGLSNTGELFF.

The J gene is TRBJ2-1, the V gene TRBV20-1; D unresolved. The ends were cut back, 5 bases at V and 8 bases at J, with 10 bases in the middle. Germline V gives CDR1 DFQATT, CDR2 SNEGSKA (reference sequence). The CDR3 is 11 residues long. The CDR3 loop is CSALRSDEQFF. CDR3 nucleotides: TGCAGTGCTTTAAGGTCGGATGAGCAGTTCTTC.

The chain combines TRBV7-2 with TRBJ2-3; a possible D gene is TRBD1 (5 bases). CDR1 is SGHTA and CDR2 is FQGNSA in the germline V gene. The CDR3 has 15 amino acids. Trimming cost V 6 bases and J 0 bases, with 13 bases left between them. The CDR3 protein is CASRMTRASTDTQYF. CDR3 bases: TGTGCCAGCAGGATGACCAGGGCTAGCACAGATACGCAGTATTTT.

The chain employs TRBV19 and TRBJ2-7; a weak D match, TRBD2 (5 bases). This CDR3 comprises 12 residues. Germline CDR1 LNHDA, CDR2 SQIVND (reference sequence). Trimming removed 3 bases at V and 3 bases at J, with 6 bases between. The CDR3 reads CASSIGGYEQYF. The CDR3 DNA sequence: TGTGCCAGTAGTATTGGAGGCTACGAGCAGTACTTC.

For the CDR3, the DNA is TGTGCCAGCCGGGGGGCTGGGGGATACAATGAGCAGTTCTTC. Its protein is CASRGAGGYNEQFF. J is TRBJ2-1 and V is TRBV5-6, with a possible D match to TRBD2 (7 bases). The CDR3 has 14 residues. Per the germline V gene, CDR1 is SGHDT and CDR2 is YYEEEE. V gave up 7 bases and J gave up 4 bases, with 15 bases separating them.

The V call is TRBV4-1, the J call TRBJ2-1, with D hard to call. This CDR3 has 15 amino acids. CDR1 and CDR2 from the germline V gene are MGHRA and YSYEKL. The V gene lost 3 bases and the J gene lost 2 bases, with 11 bases spanning the gap. CDR3: CASSQQDGAYNEQFF. CDR3 DNA: TGCGCCAGCAGCCAGCAGGATGGTGCCTACAATGAGCAGTTCTTC.

This chain uses TRBV6-6 with TRBJ1-1, with D unclear. The CDR3 contains 15 residues. Between the trimmed V and J ends, which lost 0 bases and 1 base, there was a span of 9 bases. Germline V CDR1 and CDR2: MNHNY, SVGAGI (reference sequence). CDR3 protein: CASSYSDGKNTEAFF. The CDR3 nucleotides are TGTGCCAGCAGTTACTCGGACGGGAAGAACACTGAAGCTTTCTTT.

The chain has TRBV7-2 and TRBJ2-3, with D possibly being TRBD2 (6 bases). The V end was cut by 5 bases, the J end by 0 bases, with 12 bases between. Per the germline V gene, CDR1 is SGHTA and CDR2 is FQGNSA. The CDR3 covers 15 residues. CDR3: CASSQDYTSTDTQYF. The CDR3 region has the DNA TGTGCCAGCAGCCAGGACTACACTAGCACAGATACGCAGTATTTT.

The chain links TRBV19 to TRBJ2-3; TRBD2 matches 10 bases. Germline V lookup: CDR1 LNHDA, CDR2 SQIVND (reference sequence). This CDR3 is built from 16 residues. V trimming: 6 bases; J trimming: 0 bases; junction bases outside the gene matches: 6. CDR3 nucleotide sequence: TGTGCCAGTAGACCACTAGCGGGAACCAGCACAGATACGCAGTATTTT. This gives the protein CASRPLAGTSTDTQYF.